This entry lists 26 T cell receptor beta chains sequenced from one sample in a study of T cell responses to AZD1222 COVID-19 vaccine. Sequencing used immunoSEQ multiplex PCR; TCRdb keeps in-frame clones, though not all of them. The sample yields 150,000 to 200,000 clones, about 91% seen once. Specimen: peripheral blood, collected 28 days after the second AZD1222 dose. These receptors were taken from an adult who received the AZD1222 COVID-19 vaccine.

The chain links TRBV19 to TRBJ1-6, with 7 bases fitting TRBD1. There are 14 residues in the CDR3. V trimming: 5 bases; J trimming: 6 bases; junction bases outside the gene matches: 4. In germline, CDR1 is LNHDA, CDR2 SQIVND (reference sequence). This chain's CDR3 is CASSPTGPNSPLHF. DNA of the CDR3: TGTGCCAGTAGTCCGACAGGGCCTAATTCACCCCTCCACTTT.

V is TRBV12-3 or TRBV12-4 and J is TRBJ1-6; 8 bases map to TRBD1. This CDR3 is built from 13 residues. V was pared by 5 bases and J by 10 bases, with 4 bases of the junction left unmatched. The chain's CDR3 is CASSRQGYSPLHF. The DNA of the CDR3 is TGTGCCAGCAGTCGACAGGGGTACTCACCCCTCCACTTT.

The V and J genes are TRBV5-6 and TRBJ2-1; possibly TRBD2 for D (6 bases). Trimming removed 1 base from V and 4 bases from J, with 15 bases in between. The CDR3 is 16 residues long. Germline V gives CDR1 SGHDT, CDR2 YYEEEE. The CDR3 sequence is CASSLWGSAGYNEQFF. The CDR3 DNA sequence: TGTGCCAGCAGCTTGTGGGGGTCTGCGGGGTACAATGAGCAGTTCTTC.

V is TRBV21-1 and J is TRBJ1-1; TRBD1, the D gene given by the table, was not confirmed from the DNA. TRBV21-1 is a pseudogene locus. The CDR3 contains 15 residues. The CDR3 sequence: CASSAKTGVGTEAFF. DNA of the CDR3: TGTGCCAGCAGCGCAAAGACAGGGGTGGGGACTGAAGCTTTCTTT.

Details on this clone: A read error may produce the germline difference seen at one junction end. The chain couples TRBV6-1 to TRBJ1-2; maybe TRBD1 (6 bases). Germline V gene data show CDR1 as MNHNS and CDR2 as SASEGT. This CDR3 spans 15 amino acids. CDR3 coding DNA: TGTGCCAGCAGTGAATCCCAGGGGCAGCACTATGGTTACACCTTC. Translating it yields CASSESQGQHYGYTF.

This chain links TRBV9 with TRBJ2-5; 11 nucleotides agree with TRBD2. The CDR3 is 19 amino acids. From germline, CDR1 is SGDLS and CDR2 YYNGEE. V lost 0 bases, J lost 1 base, and 11 bases stayed unmatched. The CDR3 loop is CASSVGTSGYWAPQETQYF. The CDR3 nucleotides are TGTGCCAGCAGCGTAGGGACTAGCGGGTATTGGGCGCCCCAAGAGACCCAGTACTTC.

V is TRBV6-5 and J is TRBJ2-1; D perhaps matches TRBD1 (6 bases). The CDR3 is 15 amino acids. The ends were cut back, 7 bases at V and 4 bases at J, with 17 bases in the middle. Looked up from germline, CDR1 is MNHEY and CDR2 is SVGAGI. The CDR3 loop is CASKTRTERYNEQFF. The CDR3, as DNA: TGTGCCAGCAAAACGCGGACAGAGAGGTACAATGAGCAGTTCTTC.

The chain combines TRBV19 with TRBJ1-4; D unclear. V dropped 9 bases and J dropped 2 bases, with 7 bases sitting between them. The germline CDR1 and CDR2 sequences are LNHDA and SQIVND (reference sequence). CDR3 size: 12 residues. The CDR3 spells CASQETNEKLFF. CDR3 nucleotides: TGTGCCAGCCAGGAGACTAATGAAAAACTGTTTTTT.

This rearrangement joins TRBV21-1 to TRBJ2-3; TRBD2, as called in the table, went unchecked against the DNA. TRBV21-1 is a pseudogene locus. The CDR3 length is 16 residues. The CDR3 reads CASSKAVGTSLDTQYF. CDR3 sequence (DNA): TGTGCCAGCAGCAAAGCGGTTGGGACTAGTTTAGATACGCAGTATTTT.

The chain is built from TRBV18 and TRBJ1-2, with no clear D. Germline V lookup: CDR1 KGHSH, CDR2 LQKENI. Deletions cut 3 bases from V and 7 bases from J, with 12 bases between. The CDR3 is made up of 13 amino acids. CDR3 DNA: TGTGCCAGCTCACCGTCCTTATCTGGTGGCTACACCTTC. Protein: CASSPSLSGGYTF.

The chain couples TRBV5-6 to TRBJ1-6; D unresolved. V was cut by 1 base and J by 1 base, with 15 bases left in between. The CDR3 contains 18 residues. The germline CDR1 and CDR2 sequences are SGHDT and YYEEEE. The CDR3 coding sequence is TGTGCCAGCAGCTTGAGTGGGGTTATGAGTTCCTATAATTCACCCCTCCACTTT. It translates to CASSLSGVMSSYNSPLHF. Full variable domain (outside the CDR3, taken from reference TRBV5-6 and TRBJ1-6): DAGVTQSPTHLIKTRGQQVTLRCSPKSGHDTVSWYQQALGQGPQFIFQYYEEEERQRGNFPDRFSGHQFPNYSSELNVNALLLGDSALYLCASSLSGVMSSYNSPLHFGNGTRLTVT.

The CDR3 DNA sequence: TGTGCCAGCAGTCCCGACCTACTAGCGGGGGCCGACCGTGGCGGGGAGCTGTTTTTT. Translating gives CASSPDLLAGADRGGELFF. The gene calls are TRBV6-6 and TRBJ2-2; 11 nucleotides line up with TRBD2. Germline loops: CDR1 MNHNY, CDR2 SVGAGI (reference sequence). This CDR3 is built from 19 residues. J gave up 7 bases and V 5 bases, and 18 bases lay outside the gene matches.

The chain is built from TRBV27 and TRBJ1-4, with D maybe TRBD1 (5 bases). The CDR3 covers 14 residues. The V and J ends lost 5 bases and 0 bases respectively, with 7 bases between them. Germline CDR1 is MNHEY and CDR2 is SMNVEV (reference sequence). The CDR3 sequence: CASSRQSTNEKLFF. CDR3 DNA sequence: TGTGCCAGCAGTAGACAGTCAACTAATGAAAAACTGTTTTTT.

This chain connects TRBV6-5 to TRBJ2-6; no clear D. Trimming shortened V by 6 bases and J by 0 bases, and 6 bases separated the two germline ends. CDR1 and CDR2 (germline): MNHEY, SVGAGI. The CDR3 has 14 amino acids. CDR3 sequence: CASRGPSGANVLTF. The CDR3 DNA is TGTGCCAGCAGAGGACCCTCTGGGGCCAACGTCCTGACTTTC.

This rearrangement joins TRBV3-1 (or the pseudogene TRBV3-2) to TRBJ1-1; 8 positions agree with TRBD1. The CDR3 extends over 17 amino acids. Per germline, CDR1 LGHDT and CDR2 YNNKEL (reference sequence). Germline trimming cut 0 bases from V and 0 bases from J; bases unmatched to any gene: 6. CDR3 residues: CASSQDWQGALNTEAFF. Here the CDR3 DNA reads TGTGCCAGCAGCCAAGATTGGCAGGGGGCCCTGAACACTGAAGCTTTCTTT.

The gene calls are TRBV6-2 or TRBV6-3 and TRBJ2-3, with D perhaps matching TRBD1 or TRBD2 (5 bases each). CDR1 and CDR2 (germline): MNHEY, SVGEGT. The CDR3 contains 15 residues. Trimming removed 0 bases at V and 2 bases at J, with 9 bases between. The CDR3 sequence is CASSYSLGDTDTQYF. CDR3 bases: TGTGCCAGCAGTTACTCGCTGGGGGACACAGATACGCAGTATTTT.

The chain links TRBV11-3 to TRBJ1-1; 11 bases agree with TRBD1. Germline assignment: CDR1 SGHNT and CDR2 YENEEA. This CDR3 is 14 amino acids long. V was clipped by 0 bases and J by 11 bases; unmatched bases: 5. The CDR3 here is CASSLDWDRGRAFF. The DNA of the CDR3 is TGTGCCAGCAGCTTAGATTGGGACAGGGGGAGGGCTTTCTTT.

V usage is TRBV6-5 and J usage is TRBJ1-1; D remains ambiguous. V lost 6 bases and J 4 bases, leaving 6 bases between the germline ends. Germline CDR1 is MNHEY and CDR2 is SVGAGI. CDR3 length equals 11 residues. The CDR3 DNA reads as TGTGCCAGCAGCGGAGGCACTGAAGCTTTCTTT. It specifies CASSGGTEAFF.

CDR3 in amino acids: CASSYEGGRNTGELFF. The CDR3 nucleotides are TGTGCCAGCAGTTATGAGGGGGGCAGGAACACCGGGGAGCTGTTTTTT. J is TRBJ2-2 and V is TRBV27; D may be TRBD1 or TRBD2 (6 bases each). Trimming took off 4 bases at V and 1 base at J, with 13 bases between the two ends. CDR1 is MNHEY, CDR2 SMNVEV, per germline (reference sequence). The length of the CDR3 is 16 residues.

The chain couples TRBV7-2 to TRBJ1-2, with 7 positions matching TRBD1. The CDR3 has 16 residues. Germline CDR1 is SGHTA and CDR2 is FQGNSA. V was clipped by 0 bases and J by 4 bases; unmatched bases: 8. CDR3 in amino acids: CASSLAPDRILYGYTF. In nucleotides, the CDR3 is TGTGCCAGCAGCTTAGCTCCGGACAGGATACTCTATGGCTACACCTTC.

The chain is built from TRBV28 and TRBJ1-2, with 7 bases fitting TRBD1. Germline lookup yields CDR1 MDHEN and CDR2 SYDVKM. V lost 6 bases and J lost 5; bases outside the gene matches: 12. The CDR3 spans 15 residues. The CDR3 sequence is CASSPRQGLSYGYTF. As DNA, the CDR3 is TGTGCCAGCAGCCCCAGACAGGGATTATCGTATGGCTACACCTTC.

The rearrangement joins TRBV30 to TRBJ1-3; TRBD1 might be the D (6 bases). The V gene lost 2 bases and the J gene lost 2 bases, with 13 bases spanning the gap. Germline values: CDR1 GTSNPN, CDR2 SVGIG (reference sequence). CDR3 size: 15 residues. The CDR3 loop is CAWSSGASTGNTIYF. The CDR3 nucleotides read TGTGCCTGGAGTTCAGGGGCAAGTACTGGAAACACCATATATTTT.

Concerning this clone itself: One end of the junction varies from germline; a read error may be responsible. V usage is TRBV6-1 and J usage is TRBJ2-7, with D possibly TRBD2 on 7 matching bases. The CDR3 extends over 15 amino acids. Germline V gene lookup returns CDR1 MNHNS and CDR2 SASEGT. Here the CDR3 reads CASSDPPAGELRGHF. The CDR3 DNA reads TGTGCCAGCAGTGACCCTCCGGCGGGGGAGTTACGGGGGCACTTC.

The count of this clone is one. V is TRBV19 and J is TRBJ2-1; tentatively, D is TRBD2 (6 bases). The V end lost 2 bases, the J end lost 1 base, and 15 bases lay between the germline ends. CDR1 and CDR2 (germline): LNHDA, SQIVND (reference sequence). This CDR3 has 17 residues. The CDR3: CASSISRGGVSYNEQFF. DNA of the CDR3: TGTGCCAGTAGTATATCCCGCGGCGGGGTTTCCTACAATGAGCAGTTCTTC.

The chain employs TRBV5-4 and TRBJ1-2; D unresolved. V was shortened by 3 bases and J by 11 bases, with 11 bases between the two germline ends. The CDR3 is made up of 11 amino acids. Looked up from germline, CDR1 is SGHNT and CDR2 is YYREEE (reference sequence). The CDR3 protein is CASSSRDSYTF. The CDR3 DNA reads as TGTGCCAGCAGCTCCCGGGATAGTTACACCTTC.

V and J are TRBV7-9 and TRBJ1-4; 8 nucleotides line up with TRBD1. Per germline, CDR1 SEHNR and CDR2 FQNEAQ (reference sequence). This CDR3 has 14 amino acids. Trimming removed 4 bases from V and 12 bases from J; junction bases left unmatched: 10. CDR3 loop: CASSSTRTGKELFF. CDR3 coding DNA: TGTGCCAGCAGCTCTACCCGGACAGGGAAGGAACTGTTTTTT.